This TCR beta chain was identified during a study of blood T cells in healthy people across ages. Notes on the study in general: Older age coincided with a roughly linear decline in TCR beta diversity per million T cells. Compared with aged donors, long-lived donors showed fewer expanded clones, suggesting selection. Nothing was known about donor CMV status, and this possibly confounded expanded clonotype changes.

With a J-beta primer mix and a sample-barcoded 5' primer, a second PCR ran about 6 to 11 cycles. The template-switch adaptor was a 5' adaptor with 12 random nucleotides. It tagged each cDNA molecule. TCRdb fed the 5' RACE reads into MiXCR, producing one record per CDR3 protein. The sample holds some 860,000 distinct CDR3 sequences, about 61% seen once. Concerning this clonotype itself: What it binds is unknown.

This CDR3 is 13 amino acids long. Trimming took off 2 bases at V and 7 bases at J, with 13 bases between the two ends. Per germline, CDR1 SGDLS and CDR2 YYNGEE. The rearrangement links TRBV9 to TRBJ2-7, with D hard to call. Specimen: blood. The TCR comes from a middle-aged man in good health. The CDR3 loop is CASSVNVRNEQYF. In DNA, the CDR3 is TGTGCCAGCAGCGTTAACGTACGCAATGAGCAGTACTTC.